In this sample, the clone carrying this T cell receptor (beta chain) turned up a few times. The CDR3 loop spans 17 amino acids. Germline V gene lookup returns CDR1 SEHNR and CDR2 FQNEAQ (reference sequence). The V and J ends lost 4 bases and 6 bases respectively, with 23 bases between them. The source of the sample is a study of T cells after yellow fever vaccination. Via MiXCR, TCRdb re-called the 5' RACE reads, giving one row per CDR3 protein. The sample includes around 67,000 distinct CDR3 sequences, approximately 6.5% of them seen just once. V and J are TRBV7-9 and TRBJ2-3; D is perhaps TRBD1 (5 bases). The receptor's source is a man younger than 30 who received the YFV17D yellow fever vaccine. The sample in question was CD8+ T cells sorted from PBMCs, obtained about 5 days after the first yellow fever vaccination. The CDR3 region is CASSSHPTGQGIDTQYF. The CDR3 nucleotides are TGTGCCAGCAGCTCTCATCCCACTGGACAAGGCATTGATACGCAGTATTTT.